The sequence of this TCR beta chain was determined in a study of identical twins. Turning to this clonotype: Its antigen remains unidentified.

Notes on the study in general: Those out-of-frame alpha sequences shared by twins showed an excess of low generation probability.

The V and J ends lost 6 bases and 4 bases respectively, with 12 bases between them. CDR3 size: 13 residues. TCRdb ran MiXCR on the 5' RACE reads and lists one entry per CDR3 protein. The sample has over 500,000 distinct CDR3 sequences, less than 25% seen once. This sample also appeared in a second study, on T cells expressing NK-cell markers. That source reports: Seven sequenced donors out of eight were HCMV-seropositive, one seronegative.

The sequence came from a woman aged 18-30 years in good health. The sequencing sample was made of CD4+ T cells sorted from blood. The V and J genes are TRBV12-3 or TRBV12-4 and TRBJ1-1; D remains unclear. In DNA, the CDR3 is TGTGCCAGCAGCCGAATCCAGGTCACTGAAGCTTTCTTT. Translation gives CASSRIQVTEAFF.